These 19 T cell receptor beta chains originate from one sample sequenced in a study of T cells expressing NK-cell markers. TCRdb re-analyzed the 5' RACE reads; it lists each CDR3 protein once, without DNA. The sample table includes some 110,000 distinct CDR3 sequences. Sequencing input: blood T cells: a sorted CD56 or NKG2C T cell subset, CD4+ or CD8+ T cells, or bulk PBMC T cells (not recorded which). The receptors here all came from a woman aged 18 to 75 in good health.

The gene calls are TRBV29-1 and TRBJ2-2; TCRdb reports TRBD2, a call that lacks DNA to check it against. CDR1 and CDR2 from the germline V gene are SQVTM and ANQGSEA. This CDR3 contains 15 residues. CDR3 sequence reads: CSVSLGAVSTGELFF.

The rearrangement uses TRBV28 and TRBJ1-2; TCRdb's D call of TRBD1 is untestable without DNA. The CDR3 totals 17 residues. The germline gives CDR1 MDHEN, CDR2 SYDVKM. The CDR3 sequence: CASSLIRGTGGNYGYTF.

The V and J genes are TRBV19 and TRBJ2-1; with no DNA, the TCRdb D assignment of TRBD2 cannot be verified. The CDR3 contains 13 residues. CDR1 LNHDA and CDR2 SQIVND come from the germline V gene (reference sequence). CDR3 residues: CAGSSGGYNEQFF.

The V call is TRBV18, the J call TRBJ1-5; TCRdb names TRBD1, which stays unverified in the absence of DNA. Looked up from germline, CDR1 is KGHSH and CDR2 is LQKENI. The CDR3 is 15 residues long. This CDR3 is CASSLDTLPGQPQHF.

This chain joins TRBV15 and TRBJ2-1. The germline gives CDR1 LNHNV, CDR2 YYDKDF (reference sequence). CDR3 length: 16 residues. This CDR3 reads CATGTVSLFSGNEQFF.

This chain links TRBV30 with TRBJ2-1; checking the TCRdb D call of TRBD2 is not possible without DNA. Germline V gene data show CDR1 as GTSNPN and CDR2 as SVGIG (reference sequence). CDR3 length equals 14 residues. The CDR3 spells CAWSELAGYNEQFF.

The CDR3 protein is CASSFELAGDGEQFF. The J gene is TRBJ2-1, the V gene TRBV12-3 or TRBV12-4; TCRdb gives TRBD2 as the D gene, but with no DNA this cannot be confirmed. The CDR3 covers 15 residues.

The chain recombines TRBV9 with TRBJ2-7; TCRdb calls TRBD2, which cannot be checked without DNA. The CDR3 has 15 residues. Looked up from germline, CDR1 is SGDLS and CDR2 is YYNGEE. The chain's CDR3 is CASSAPGLSSYEQYF.

This chain connects TRBV6-1 to TRBJ1-2. The CDR3 is made up of 13 amino acids. Germline V gene data show CDR1 as MNHNS and CDR2 as SASEGT. The CDR3 here is CASRPDIGYGYTF.

This chain uses TRBV4-1 with TRBJ2-1. Germline CDR1 MGHRA, CDR2 YSYEKL. This CDR3 region has 12 residues. The CDR3 is CASSPAGGEQFF.

The chain uses TRBV27 and TRBJ2-7. This CDR3 is built from 15 residues. Per germline, CDR1 MNHEY and CDR2 SMNVEV (reference sequence). This chain's CDR3 is CASRQELESSYEQYF.

The rearrangement uses TRBV15 and TRBJ2-1; the D call of TRBD2 rests on TCRdb alone, since no DNA is present to check it. The CDR3 is 17 residues long. Germline V gene sequence: CDR1 LNHNV, CDR2 YYDKDF (reference sequence). CDR3 loop: CATSGRLAGGLYNEQFF.

The gene calls are TRBV6-4 and TRBJ2-1; lacking DNA, the TRBD2 call made by TCRdb goes unchecked. Germline values: CDR1 MRHNA, CDR2 SNTAGT. The CDR3 is made up of 15 amino acids. The CDR3 region is CASSDSLAGDNEQFF.

The rearrangement links TRBV9 to TRBJ1-2. The CDR3 contains 14 residues. Germline V gives CDR1 SGDLS, CDR2 YYNGEE. The CDR3 is CASSVAGEGYGYTF.

This sequence joins TRBV7-6 and TRBJ2-1; TCRdb's D gene call, TRBD2, goes unchecked for lack of DNA. Germline V gives CDR1 SGHVS, CDR2 FNYEAQ. There are 15 residues in the CDR3. The CDR3: CASSLLAASGNEQFF.

The chain recombines TRBV6-4 with TRBJ2-3; lacking DNA, the TRBD1 call made by TCRdb goes unchecked. CDR1 is MRHNA and CDR2 is SNTAGT in the germline V gene. The CDR3 totals 15 residues. The CDR3 loop is CASSPGTGGSDTQYF.

This chain links TRBV30 with TRBJ2-3; with no DNA, the TCRdb D assignment of TRBD2 cannot be verified. The CDR3 is made up of 15 amino acids. The germline CDR1 and CDR2 sequences are GTSNPN and SVGIG (reference sequence). CDR3 protein: CAWSSGGASTDTLYF.

CDR3 protein: CASSLSNQGQQPQHF. The J gene is TRBJ1-5, the V gene TRBV28; the TRBD1 assignment by TCRdb is unverifiable without DNA. Germline V CDR1 and CDR2: MDHEN, SYDVKM. This CDR3 comprises 15 residues.

The chain links TRBV9 to TRBJ1-3. CDR1 is SGDLS, CDR2 YYNGEE, per germline. CDR3 length equals 14 residues. CDR3: CASSGIDVGNTIYF.